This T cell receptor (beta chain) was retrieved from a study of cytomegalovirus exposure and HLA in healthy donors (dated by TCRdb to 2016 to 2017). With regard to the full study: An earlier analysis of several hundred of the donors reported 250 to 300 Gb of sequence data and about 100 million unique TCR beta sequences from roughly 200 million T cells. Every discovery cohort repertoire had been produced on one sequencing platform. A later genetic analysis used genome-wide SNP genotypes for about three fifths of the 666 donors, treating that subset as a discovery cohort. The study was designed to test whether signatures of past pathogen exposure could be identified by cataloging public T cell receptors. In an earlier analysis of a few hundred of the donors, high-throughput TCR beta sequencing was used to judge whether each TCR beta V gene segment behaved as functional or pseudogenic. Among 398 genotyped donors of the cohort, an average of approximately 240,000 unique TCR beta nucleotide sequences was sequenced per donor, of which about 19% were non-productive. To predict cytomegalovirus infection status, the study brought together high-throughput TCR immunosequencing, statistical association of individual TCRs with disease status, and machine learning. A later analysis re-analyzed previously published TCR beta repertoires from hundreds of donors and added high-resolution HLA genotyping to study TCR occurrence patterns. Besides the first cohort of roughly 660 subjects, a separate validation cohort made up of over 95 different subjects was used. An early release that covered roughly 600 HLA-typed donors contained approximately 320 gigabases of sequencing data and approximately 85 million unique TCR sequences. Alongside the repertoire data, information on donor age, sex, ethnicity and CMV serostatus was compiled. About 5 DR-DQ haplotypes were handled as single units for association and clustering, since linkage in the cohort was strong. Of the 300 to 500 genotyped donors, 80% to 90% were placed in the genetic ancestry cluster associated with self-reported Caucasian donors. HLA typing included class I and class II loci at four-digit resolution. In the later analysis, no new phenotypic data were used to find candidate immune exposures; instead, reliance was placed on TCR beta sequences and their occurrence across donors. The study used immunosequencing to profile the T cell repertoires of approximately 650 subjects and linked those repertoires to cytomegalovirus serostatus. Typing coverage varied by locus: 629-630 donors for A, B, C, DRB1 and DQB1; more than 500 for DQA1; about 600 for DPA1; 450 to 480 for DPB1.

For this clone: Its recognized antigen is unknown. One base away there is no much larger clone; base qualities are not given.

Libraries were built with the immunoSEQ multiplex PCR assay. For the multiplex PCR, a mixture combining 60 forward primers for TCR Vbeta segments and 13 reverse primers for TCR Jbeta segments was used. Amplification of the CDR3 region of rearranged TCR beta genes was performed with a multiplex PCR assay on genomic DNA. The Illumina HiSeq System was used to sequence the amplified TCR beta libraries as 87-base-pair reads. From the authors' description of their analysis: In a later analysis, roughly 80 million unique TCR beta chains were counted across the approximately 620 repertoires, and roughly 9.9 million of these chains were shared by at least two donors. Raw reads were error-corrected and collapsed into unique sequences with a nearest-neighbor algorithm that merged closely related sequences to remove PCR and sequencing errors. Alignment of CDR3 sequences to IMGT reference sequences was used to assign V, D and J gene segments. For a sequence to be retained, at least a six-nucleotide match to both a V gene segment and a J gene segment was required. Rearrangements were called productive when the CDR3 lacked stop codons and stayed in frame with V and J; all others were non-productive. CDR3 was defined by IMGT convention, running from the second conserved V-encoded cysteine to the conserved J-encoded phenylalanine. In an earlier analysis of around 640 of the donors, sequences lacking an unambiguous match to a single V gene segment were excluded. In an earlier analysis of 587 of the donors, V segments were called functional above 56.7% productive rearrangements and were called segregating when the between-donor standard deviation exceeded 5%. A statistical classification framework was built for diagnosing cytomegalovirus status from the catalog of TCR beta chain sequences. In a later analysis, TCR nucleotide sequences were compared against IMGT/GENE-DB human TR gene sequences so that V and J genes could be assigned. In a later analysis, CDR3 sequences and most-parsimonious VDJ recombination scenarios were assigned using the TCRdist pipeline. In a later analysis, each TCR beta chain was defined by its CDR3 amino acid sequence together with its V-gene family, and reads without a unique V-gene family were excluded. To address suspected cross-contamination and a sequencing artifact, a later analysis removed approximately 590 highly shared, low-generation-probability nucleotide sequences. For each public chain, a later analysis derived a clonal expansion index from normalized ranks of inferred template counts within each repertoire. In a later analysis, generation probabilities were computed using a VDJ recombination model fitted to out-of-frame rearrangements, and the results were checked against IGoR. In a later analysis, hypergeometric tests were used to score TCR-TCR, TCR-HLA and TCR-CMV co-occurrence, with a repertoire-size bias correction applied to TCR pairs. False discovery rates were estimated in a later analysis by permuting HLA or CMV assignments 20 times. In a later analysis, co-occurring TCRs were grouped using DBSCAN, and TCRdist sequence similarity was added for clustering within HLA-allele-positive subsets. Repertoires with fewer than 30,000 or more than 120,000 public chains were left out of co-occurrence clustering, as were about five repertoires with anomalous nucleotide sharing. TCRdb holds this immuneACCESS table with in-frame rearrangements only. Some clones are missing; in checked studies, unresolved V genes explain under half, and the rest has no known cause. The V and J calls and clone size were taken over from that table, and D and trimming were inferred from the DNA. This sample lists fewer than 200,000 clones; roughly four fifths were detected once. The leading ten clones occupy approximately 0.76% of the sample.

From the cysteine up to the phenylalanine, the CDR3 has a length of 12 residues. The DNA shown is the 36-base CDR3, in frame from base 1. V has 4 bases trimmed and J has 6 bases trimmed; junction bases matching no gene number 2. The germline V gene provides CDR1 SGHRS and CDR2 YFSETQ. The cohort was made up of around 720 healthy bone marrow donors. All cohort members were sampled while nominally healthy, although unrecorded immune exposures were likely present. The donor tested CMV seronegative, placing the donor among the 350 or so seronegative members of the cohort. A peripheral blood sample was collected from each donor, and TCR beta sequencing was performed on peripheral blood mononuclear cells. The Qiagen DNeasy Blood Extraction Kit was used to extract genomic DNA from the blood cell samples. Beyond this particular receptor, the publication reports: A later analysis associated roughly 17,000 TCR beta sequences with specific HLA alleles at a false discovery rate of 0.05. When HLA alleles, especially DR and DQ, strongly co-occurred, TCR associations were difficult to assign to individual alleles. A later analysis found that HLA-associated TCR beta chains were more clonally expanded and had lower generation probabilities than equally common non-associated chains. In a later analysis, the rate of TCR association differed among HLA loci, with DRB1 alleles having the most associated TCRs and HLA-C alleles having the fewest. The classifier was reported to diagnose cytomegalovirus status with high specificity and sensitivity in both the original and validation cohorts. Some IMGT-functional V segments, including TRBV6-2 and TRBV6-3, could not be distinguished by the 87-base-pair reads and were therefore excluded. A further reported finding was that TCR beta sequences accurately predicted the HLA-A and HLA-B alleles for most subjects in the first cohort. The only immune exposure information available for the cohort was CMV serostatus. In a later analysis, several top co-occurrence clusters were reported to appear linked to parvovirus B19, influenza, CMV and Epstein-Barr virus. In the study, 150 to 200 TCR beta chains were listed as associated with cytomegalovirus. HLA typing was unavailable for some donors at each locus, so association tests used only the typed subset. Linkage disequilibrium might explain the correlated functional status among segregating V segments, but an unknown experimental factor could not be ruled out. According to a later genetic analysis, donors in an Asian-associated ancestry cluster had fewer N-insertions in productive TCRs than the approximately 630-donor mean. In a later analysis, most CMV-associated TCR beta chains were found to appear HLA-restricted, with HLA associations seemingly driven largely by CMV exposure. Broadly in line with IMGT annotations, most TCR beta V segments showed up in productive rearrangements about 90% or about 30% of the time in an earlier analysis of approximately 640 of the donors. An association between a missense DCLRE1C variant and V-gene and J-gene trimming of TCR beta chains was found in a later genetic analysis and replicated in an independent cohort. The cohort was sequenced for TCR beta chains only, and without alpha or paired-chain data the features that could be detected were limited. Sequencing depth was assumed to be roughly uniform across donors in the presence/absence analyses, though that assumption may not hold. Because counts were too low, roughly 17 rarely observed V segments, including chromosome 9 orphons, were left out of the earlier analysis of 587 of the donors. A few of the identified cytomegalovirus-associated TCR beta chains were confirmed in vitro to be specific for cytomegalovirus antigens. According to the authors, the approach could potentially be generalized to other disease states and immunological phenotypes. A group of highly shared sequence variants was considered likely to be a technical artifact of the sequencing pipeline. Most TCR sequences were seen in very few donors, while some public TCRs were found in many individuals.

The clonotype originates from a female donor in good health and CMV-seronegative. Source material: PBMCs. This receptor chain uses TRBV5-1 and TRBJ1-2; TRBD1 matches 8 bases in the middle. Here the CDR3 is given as CASSAQGDGYTF. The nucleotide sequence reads TGCGCCAGCAGCGCACAGGGGGATGGCTACACCTTC.